This T cell receptor (beta chain) is drawn from a study of blood T cell repertoires in COVID-19. Study summary: COVID-19 samples, acute and convalescent, were from the United States, Italy and Spain. T cells, B-cell-depleted T cells, or PBMCs supplied cDNA or gDNA.

Germline CDR1 and CDR2: SNHLY and FYNNEI. J gave up 3 bases and V 6 bases, and 0 bases lay outside the gene matches. The CDR3 consists of 12 residues. Original processing notes: For nucleated cells, counts were estimated from reference gene primer amplification. Using immunoSEQ multiplex PCR, the repertoire was profiled, and TCRdb retains in-frame clones only, with some absent. V and J calls and clone size are as listed in that table; D and trimming were resolved from the DNA. The sample comprises roughly 250,000 clones, 86% of which are singletons, and around 10% rests with the top ten. Sequenced: peripheral blood. This clonotype originated in a man aged 40-49 years who had recovered from COVID-19. The rearrangement joins TRBV2 to TRBJ1-1; 8 positions agree with TRBD1. CDR3 coding DNA: TGTGCCAGCAGACAGGGGGACACTGAAGCTTTCTTT. This translates into CASRQGDTEAFF.